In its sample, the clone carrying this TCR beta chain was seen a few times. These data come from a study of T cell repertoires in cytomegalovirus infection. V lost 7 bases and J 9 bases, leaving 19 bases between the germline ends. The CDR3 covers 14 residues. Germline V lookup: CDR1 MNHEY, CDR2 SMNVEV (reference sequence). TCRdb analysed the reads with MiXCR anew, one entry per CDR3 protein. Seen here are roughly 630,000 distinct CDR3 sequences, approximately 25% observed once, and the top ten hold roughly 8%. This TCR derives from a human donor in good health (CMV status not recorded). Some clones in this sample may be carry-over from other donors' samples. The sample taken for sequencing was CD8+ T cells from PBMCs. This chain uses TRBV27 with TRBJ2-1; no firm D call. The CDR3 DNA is TGTGCCAGCACCCCGGGTAGTTGGTCGGTTGAGCAGTTCTTC. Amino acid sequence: CASTPGSWSVEQFF.